This entry describes one T cell receptor (beta chain). What it recognizes is unknown. Template switching introduced a universal primer site, and the cDNA bore unique molecular identifiers. TCRdb reanalysed the 5' RACE reads using MiXCR and keeps one entry per CDR3 protein. The data hold roughly 700,000 distinct CDR3 sequences, with 8.5% to 9.5% observed a single time. Germline CDR1 LGHNA, CDR2 YNFKEQ. V was cut by 1 base and J by 2 bases, with 12 bases left in between. The CDR3 covers 16 residues. This sample stems from a study of identical twins. Points from the study as a whole: Modeled out-of-frame TCR alpha sharing in monozygotic twins fell below observed levels.

The data were also submitted as part of a second study, on yellow fever vaccine responses in identical twins.

The sequenced sample consisted of PBMCs. The chain joins TRBV4-2 to TRBJ1-5; D possibly corresponds to TRBD1 (5 bases). This clonotype was sampled from a woman in her late teens or twenties in good health. This chain's CDR3 is CASSQGGATGNQPQHF. The CDR3 region has the DNA TGTGCCAGCAGCCAAGGCGGGGCGACGGGCAATCAGCCCCAGCATTTT.